This T cell receptor beta chain is drawn from a study of Graves' ophthalmopathy and Graves' hyperthyroidism. This clonotype came up many times. TCR beta CDR3 amplification used RNA transcripts. First-round RT-PCR employed HTBI primers, with a second-round multiplex PCR after it. TCRdb re-called the multiplex PCR reads with MiXCR, one entry per CDR3 protein. The sample yields almost 750,000 distinct CDR3 sequences, roughly 40% seen once. The CDR3 has 12 amino acids. With V trimmed by 6 bases and J by 3 bases, 5 bases remained unmatched. Germline CDR1 and CDR2: SQVTM and ANQGSEA. The V call is TRBV29-1, the J call TRBJ2-7, with TRBD1 matching over 7 bases. The sample consisted of peripheral blood. This receptor was identified in an adult man with Graves' ophthalmopathy. The DNA of the CDR3 is TGCAGCGTCAACAGGGGTCTCTACGAGCAGTACTTC. It yields the protein CSVNRGLYEQYF.